These T cell receptor beta chains were read from a single sample in a study of T cells in Graves' hyperthyroidism and ophthalmopathy. TCRdb redid the calling of the multiplex PCR reads with MiXCR, one entry per CDR3 protein. The sample includes around 700,000 distinct CDR3 sequences, 15% to 20% of them seen just once. Sequenced material: blood. All receptors derive from a woman aged 45-59 years with Graves' hyperthyroidism that later progressed to Graves' ophthalmopathy. Each CDR3 is given with its conserved first and last residue. The D gene is left open where the match is weak. Clone size is stated in some rows and not others, as once, few, many or a class when expanded.

clone_size d_call j_call v_call cdr3_length cdr3_aa cdr3_nt
many . TRBJ1-3 TRBV3-1 12 CASSQPLDTIYF TGTGCCAGCAGCCAACCCCTGGACACCATATATTTT
. . TRBJ1-6 TRBV15 15 CATSRRDGQDSPLHF TGTGCCACCAGCAGGCGTGACGGGCAGGATTCACCCCTCCACTTT
few TRBD1 TRBJ2-3 TRBV2 16 CASSEPDRASTDAQYF TGTGCCAGCAGTGAACCGGACAGGGCTAGCACAGATGCGCAGTATTTT
. . TRBJ2-4 TRBV12-3/TRBV12-4 12 CASSPTWTFQYF TGTGCCAGCAGCCCTACGTGGACTTTTCAGTACTTC
many . TRBJ1-5 TRBV3-1 15 CASSPPGTAGQPQHF TGTGCCAGCAGCCCCCCCGGGACCGCCGGTCAGCCCCAGCATTTT
few . TRBJ2-5 TRBV5-1 15 CASSLGTEFQETQYF TGCGCCAGCAGCTTGGGGACAGAGTTCCAAGAGACCCAGTACTTC
. . TRBJ2-1 TRBV12-5 14 CASGLGGVYNEQFF TGTGCTAGTGGTTTGGGGGGGGTCTACAATGAGCAGTTCTTC
many . TRBJ2-5 TRBV3-1 15 CASSQDRPNQETQYF TGTGCCAGCAGCCAAGATCGGCCAAACCAAGAGACCCAGTACTTC
. TRBD2 TRBJ2-5 TRBV5-1 15 CASSSGLAGTETQYF TGCGCCAGCAGCTCAGGACTAGCGGGGACGGAGACCCAGTACTTC
few . TRBJ2-7 TRBV9 12 CASSGGTHEQYF TGTGCCAGCAGCGGGGGGACCCACGAGCAGTACTTC
few . TRBJ1-4 TRBV20-1 13 CSASNSAWEKLFF TGCAGTGCTAGTAATAGCGCGTGGGAAAAACTGTTTTTT
many . TRBJ1-1 TRBV20-1 12 CSASRWNTEAFF TGCAGTGCTAGCAGGTGGAACACTGAAGCTTTCTTT
. TRBD1 TRBJ1-1 TRBV6-1 13 CASTPNRGAEAFF TGTGCCAGCACCCCTAACAGGGGCGCTGAAGCTTTCTTT
. . TRBJ2-1 TRBV11-2 13 CASSKRDNGQQFF TGTGCCAGCAGCAAACGGGACAACGGTCAGCAGTTCTTC
few TRBD2 TRBJ2-4 TRBV30 15 CAWSVPETSVNIQYF TGTGCCTGGAGTGTACCCGAGACTAGCGTAAACATTCAGTACTTC
few . TRBJ1-2 TRBV12-3/TRBV12-4 15 CASKPTGRRNYGYTF TGTGCCAGCAAACCTACAGGGAGACGTAACTATGGCTACACCTTC
. TRBD1 TRBJ2-3 TRBV6-1 16 CASRKGTGGYTDTQYF TGTGCCAGCAGAAAAGGGACAGGGGGCTACACAGATACGCAGTATTTT
. . TRBJ1-1 TRBV6-2/TRBV6-3 13 CANSPNRVTEAFF TGTGCCAACAGTCCAAACAGGGTCACTGAAGCTTTCTTT
. . TRBJ2-3 TRBV6-1 15 CASILDSDNTDTQYF TGTGCCAGCATCTTGGACAGCGACAACACAGATACGCAGTATTTT
many . TRBJ2-7 TRBV30 14 CAWSRRDRTYEQYF TGTGCCTGGAGTCGGAGGGACAGAACCTACGAGCAGTACTTC
many . TRBJ2-1 TRBV7-2 15 CASSLGSSSYNEQFF TGTGCCAGCAGCTTAGGATCAAGCTCCTACAATGAGCAGTTCTTC
. TRBD1 TRBJ2-1 TRBV12-3/TRBV12-4 15 CASRQQGSSYNEQFF TGTGCCAGCAGACAACAGGGGAGCTCCTACAATGAGCAGTTCTTC
many TRBD1 TRBJ2-1 TRBV5-1 13 CASSLPGTGEQFF TGCGCCAGCAGCTTGCCCGGGACAGGAGAGCAGTTCTTC
. . TRBJ1-6 TRBV10-3 15 CAISESGGENSPLHF TGTGCCATCAGTGAGTCAGGGGGAGAAAATTCACCCCTCCACTTT
few . TRBJ1-5 TRBV19 16 CASSMRLGDSNQPQHF TGTGCCAGTAGTATGCGGTTGGGAGATAGCAATCAGCCCCAGCATTTT
many TRBD1 TRBJ1-1 TRBV11-1 14 CASKRGQGNTEAFF TGTGCCAGCAAGCGGGGACAGGGGAACACTGAAGCTTTCTTT
many . TRBJ1-1 TRBV20-1 11 CSAPTRESAFF TGCAGTGCGCCGACTAGGGAGTCAGCTTTCTTT
many TRBD1 TRBJ1-2 TRBV10-3 17 CAISDPTGGRKNYGYTF TGTGCCATCAGTGACCCGACAGGGGGCAGGAAGAACTATGGCTACACCTTC
. . TRBJ2-4 TRBV19 16 CASSPRDPDLKNIQYF TGTGCCAGTAGTCCCCGGGACCCGGACTTAAAAAACATTCAGTACTTC
many TRBD1 TRBJ1-5 TRBV2 16 CASRGTALYSNQPQHF TGTGCCAGCAGAGGGACAGCTCTTTATAGCAATCAGCCCCAGCATTTT
. . TRBJ1-6 TRBV2 14 CASISGTDNSPLHF TGTGCCAGCATCTCCGGGACCGATAATTCACCCCTCCACTTT
. . TRBJ1-2 TRBV19 13 CASSADGAYGYTF TGTGCCAGTAGTGCGGACGGTGCCTATGGCTACACCTTC
. . TRBJ2-7 TRBV29-1 12 CSVVGPVDEQYF TGCAGCGTTGTGGGACCCGTGGACGAGCAGTACTTC
many . TRBJ2-2 TRBV5-1 16 CASSLRGNANTGELFF TGCGCCAGCAGCTTGCGTGGGAACGCGAACACCGGGGAGCTGTTTTTT
many TRBD1 TRBJ1-4 TRBV7-2 15 CASSPDRATNEKLFF TGTGCCAGCTCACCAGACAGGGCAACTAATGAAAAACTGTTTTTT
few . TRBJ1-4 TRBV7-3 19 CASSLSGNEVMKSNEKLFF TGTGCCAGCAGCTTATCTGGGAATGAAGTGATGAAGTCTAATGAAAAACTGTTTTTT
few . TRBJ2-3 TRBV29-1 14 CSLSGTSGTDTQYF TGCAGCTTGTCCGGGACCTCGGGCACAGATACGCAGTATTTT
once . TRBJ1-1 TRBV5-1 14 CASSLAGDYAEAFF TGCGCCAGCAGCTTGGCGGGGGATTACGCTGAAGCTTTCTTT